This T cell receptor (beta chain) was retrieved from a study of T cell responses to AZD1222 COVID-19 vaccine. The study, taken as a whole, reports: Spike regions recognized by vaccine-associated CD4 TCRs spanned the protein, led by 160-218 and 743-854. Scientists sampled the repertoires only once the peak T cell response had passed.

Measured with immunoSEQ multiplex PCR; TCRdb has only the in-frame clones, and not every one. The table records about 82,000 clones, 85% to 90% of them present only once. Points on this clone: Its antigen remains unidentified.

The ends were cut back, 7 bases at V and 11 bases at J, with 18 bases in the middle. CDR3 size: 14 residues. Looked up from germline, CDR1 is SGHAT and CDR2 is FQDESV (reference sequence). The sequenced sample was peripheral blood, obtained on day 0 of AZD1222 vaccination. The chain has TRBV11-1 and TRBJ1-6, with a weak D call TRBD1 (5 bases). The TCR comes from an adult in good health. Here the CDR3 reads CASTQGGVTTPLHF. The CDR3 nucleotides are TGTGCCAGCACCCAAGGAGGGGTGACGACACCCCTCCACTTT.